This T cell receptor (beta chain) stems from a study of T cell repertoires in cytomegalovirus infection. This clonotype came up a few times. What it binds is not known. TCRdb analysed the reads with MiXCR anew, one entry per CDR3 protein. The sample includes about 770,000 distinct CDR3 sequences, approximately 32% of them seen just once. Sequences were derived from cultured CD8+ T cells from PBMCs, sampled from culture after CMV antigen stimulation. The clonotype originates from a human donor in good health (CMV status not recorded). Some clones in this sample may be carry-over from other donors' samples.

The CDR3 loop is CASSYTGLGPDTQYF. In nucleotides, the CDR3 is TGTGCCAGCAGTTATACAGGGCTGGGCCCAGATACGCAGTATTTT. V gene TRBV6-5 combines with J gene TRBJ2-3; possible D gene TRBD1, 6 bases. The CDR3 covers 15 residues. Germline loops: CDR1 MNHEY, CDR2 SVGAGI. V lost 3 bases and J lost 4, with 14 bases in between.